A single sample gave rise to the 23 T cell receptor beta chains below, sequenced in a study of T cell responses to AZD1222 COVID-19 vaccine. This table comes from immunoSEQ multiplex PCR, and its TCRdb copy is limited to in-frame clones, with some not included. Among approximately 100,000 clones, 90% to 95% were seen once, and the ten largest hold 6% to 9%. The sample was peripheral blood, taken on day 0 of AZD1222 vaccination. The receptor source for this set is an adult in good health.

The V and J genes are TRBV5-4 and TRBJ1-4; the D gene is possibly TRBD1 (5 bases). V was shortened by 4 bases and J by 3 bases, with 13 bases between the two germline ends. The CDR3 covers 15 residues. Germline loops: CDR1 SGHNT, CDR2 YYREEE (reference sequence). The CDR3 bases are TGTGCCAGCAGCCCGGGGGGACGGGCTAATGAAAAACTGTTTTTT. Amino acids: CASSPGGRANEKLFF. The variable domain in full, with the rest retrieved from reference TRBV5-4 and TRBJ1-4, is ETGVTQSPTHLIKTRGQQVTLRCSSQSGHNTVSWYQQALGQGPQFIFQYYREEENGRGNFPPRFSGLQFPNYSSELNVNALELDDSALYLCASSPGGRANEKLFFGSGTQLSVL.

The rearrangement joins TRBV2 to TRBJ2-7; D remains ambiguous. Per germline, CDR1 SNHLY and CDR2 FYNNEI. There are 14 residues in the CDR3. V dropped 2 bases and J dropped 2 bases, with 10 bases sitting between them. CDR3 loop: CASSEQVLTYEQYF. CDR3 nucleotide sequence: TGTGCCAGCAGTGAACAGGTCCTAACCTACGAGCAGTACTTC.

V usage is TRBV7-2 and J usage is TRBJ2-1; TRBD2 aligns across 14 bases. The CDR3 runs to 17 residues. V lost 5 bases and J lost 2; bases outside the gene matches: 5. CDR1 SGHTA and CDR2 FQGNSA come from the germline V gene. The CDR3 sequence is CASSGRGLAGAYNEQFF. CDR3 coding DNA: TGTGCCAGCAGCGGACGGGGACTAGCGGGGGCCTACAATGAGCAGTTCTTC. Full variable domain (rest looked up from reference TRBV7-2 and TRBJ2-1): GAGVSQSPSNKVTEKGKDVELRCDPISGHTALYWYRQSLGQGLEFLIYFQGNSAPDKSGLPSDRFSAERTGGSVSTLTIQRTQQEDSAVYLCASSGRGLAGAYNEQFFGPGTRLTVL.

The CDR3 DNA follows: TGTGCCAGCAGCTCCAACCAAGACAGGGGGCGGATAAGCTCTGAAGCTTTCTTT. This translates into CASSSNQDRGRISSEAFF. This sequence joins TRBV7-9 and TRBJ1-1; 10 bases are a match to TRBD1. Germline CDR1 and CDR2: SEHNR and FQNEAQ (reference sequence). Germline trimming cut 4 bases from V and 6 bases from J; bases unmatched to any gene: 17. The CDR3 loop spans 18 amino acids.

The CDR3: CASSLKTRDSLNEQYF. CDR3 bases: TGCGCCAGCAGCTTAAAGACCCGGGACAGTTTAAACGAGCAGTACTTC. This chain connects TRBV5-1 to TRBJ2-7; 7 nucleotides line up with TRBD1. There are 16 residues in the CDR3. The junction had 13 bases not matched to a gene; V was cut back by 2 bases and J by 5 bases. Germline CDR1 is SGHRS and CDR2 is YFSETQ.

The V and J genes are TRBV21-1 and TRBJ2-7. TRBV21-1 counts as a pseudogene. The CDR3 consists of 14 residues. CDR3 loop: CASSKVAAAYEQYF. CDR3 in DNA: TGTGCCAGCAGCAAAGTCGCAGCTGCCTACGAGCAGTACTTC.

The chain carries TRBV28 and TRBJ2-5, with TRBD2 matching over 11 bases. The CDR3 is made up of 14 amino acids. From germline, CDR1 is MDHEN and CDR2 SYDVKM. After removal of 8 bases from V and 7 bases from J, the junction contained 9 bases not matched to a gene. CDR3 in amino acids: CASGLAGMFRTQYF. The CDR3 nucleotides read TGTGCCAGCGGACTAGCGGGCATGTTCAGGACCCAGTACTTC.

The V call is TRBV28, the J call TRBJ1-1; D perhaps matches TRBD1 (6 bases). There are 13 residues in the CDR3. V was shortened by 10 bases and J by 0 bases, with 12 bases between the two germline ends. CDR1 and CDR2 (germline): MDHEN, SYDVKM. The chain's CDR3 is CAIEDRLNTEAFF. CDR3 in DNA: TGTGCCATCGAAGACAGGTTGAACACTGAAGCTTTCTTT.

This chain connects TRBV9 to TRBJ2-3; 10 bases align to TRBD1. This CDR3 comprises 14 residues. Germline-derived CDR1 and CDR2 are SGDLS and YYNGEE. Trimming removed 3 bases from V and 9 bases from J; junction bases left unmatched: 7. The DNA of the CDR3 is TGTGCCAGCAGCGCTCGACAGGGGGCAGGGACGCAGTATTTT. This gives the protein CASSARQGAGTQYF.

DNA of the CDR3: TGTGCCAGCAGTTACTTGGCAGGGGGCTACGGCAATGAGCAGTTCTTC. This translates into CASSYLAGGYGNEQFF. V and J are TRBV6-5 and TRBJ2-1; 8 nucleotides agree with TRBD1. Losses at the gene ends were 1 base for V and 6 bases for J; bases not matched to a gene: 8. The CDR3 has 16 residues. Germline V gene data show CDR1 as MNHEY and CDR2 as SVGAGI.

The V and J genes are TRBV7-2 and TRBJ2-3; tentative D call: TRBD1 (6 bases). Germline V gene data show CDR1 as SGHTA and CDR2 as FQGNSA. There are 14 residues in the CDR3. V lost 0 bases and J lost 5, with 9 bases in between. The CDR3 bases are TGTGCCAGCAGCTTAGCTCGAGGGGGAGATACGCAGTATTTT. This encodes CASSLARGGDTQYF.

This chain connects TRBV6-5 to TRBJ1-3; D is uncertain. The CDR3 is made up of 14 amino acids. Germline CDR1 is MNHEY and CDR2 is SVGAGI. V shed 4 bases and J shed 3 bases, with 10 bases lying between them. CDR3 bases: TGTGCCAGCAGTTCCCACTCGGTTGGAAACACCATATATTTT. This sequence encodes CASSSHSVGNTIYF.

The rearrangement uses TRBV18 and TRBJ1-2, with a possible D match to TRBD1 (6 bases). V lost 2 bases and J lost 4, with 17 bases in between. Germline CDR1 reads KGHSH; CDR2 reads LQKENI. This CDR3 spans 16 amino acids. This CDR3 is CASSPSTQGRGYGYTF. The CDR3 nucleotides read TGTGCCAGCTCACCATCCACTCAGGGGAGAGGCTATGGCTACACCTTC.

This clone has only one observation. The V gene is TRBV6-2 or TRBV6-3, the J gene TRBJ1-5, with D possibly being TRBD1 (6 bases). The CDR3 totals 18 residues. Trimming took 3 bases from V and 4 from J, leaving 22 bases between them. In germline, CDR1 is MNHEY, CDR2 SVGEGT. CDR3 sequence reads: CASSYRWRRQGSNQPQHF. The CDR3 bases are TGTGCCAGCAGTTATAGGTGGCGGAGGCAGGGGTCAAATCAGCCCCAGCATTTT.

The chain is built from TRBV2 and TRBJ2-7, with D possibly TRBD2 on 7 matching bases. The germline V gene has CDR1 SNHLY and CDR2 FYNNEI. Trimming left V 3 bases short and J 3 bases short, with 18 bases between. CDR3 length: 16 amino acids. Here the CDR3 DNA reads TGTGCCAGCAGTGACCCGGGGGGCAGGGGAGGCTACGAGCAGTACTTC. Amino acids: CASSDPGGRGGYEQYF.

The chain recombines TRBV6-2 or TRBV6-3 with TRBJ1-2; 8 bases map to TRBD1. The CDR3 totals 16 residues. Germline V gene sequence: CDR1 MNHEY, CDR2 SVGEGT. V lost 1 base and J lost 6; bases outside the gene matches: 10. This CDR3 reads CASSYWSRTGNDGYTF. CDR3 nucleotides: TGTGCCAGCAGTTACTGGTCCCGGACAGGGAACGATGGCTACACCTTC.

This clone was detected only a few times. This chain joins TRBV6-1 and TRBJ2-7; 8 nucleotides line up with TRBD2. The germline CDR1 and CDR2 sequences are MNHNS and SASEGT. V lost 1 base, J lost 7 bases, and 6 bases stayed unmatched. This CDR3 comprises 14 residues. In DNA form, the CDR3 reads TGTGCCAGCAGTGAAGAAGCGGGAGCAGGTGAGCAGTACTTC. Protein product: CASSEEAGAGEQYF.

This clone was seen just once. The V and J genes are TRBV6-1 and TRBJ2-2; TRBD1 or TRBD2 may be the D gene (5 bases each). The CDR3 loop spans 16 amino acids. The V gene's germline CDR1 is MNHNS and CDR2 SASEGT. Trimming shortened V by 0 bases and J by 6 bases, and 14 bases separated the two germline ends. This chain's CDR3 is CASSEAGPGLAGELFF. For the CDR3, the DNA is TGTGCCAGCAGTGAAGCGGGACCTGGGCTCGCCGGGGAGCTGTTTTTT.

A word on this clone: The same CDR3 also results from other DNA sequences found in this sample. The chain uses TRBV12-3 or TRBV12-4 and TRBJ1-5; no definite D call. V lost 1 base to trimming and J lost 3 bases, with 1 base between them. The CDR3 sequence is 12 residues long. The CDR3 here is CASSLVNQPQHF. In nucleotides, the CDR3 is TGTGCCAGCAGTTTAGTCAATCAGCCCCAGCATTTT.

This chain connects TRBV7-9 to TRBJ2-1, with a weak D call TRBD2 (6 bases). The CDR3 sequence is 15 residues long. Germline CDR1 is SEHNR and CDR2 is FQNEAQ (reference sequence). V was cut by 5 bases and J by 1 base, with 12 bases left in between. The CDR3, as DNA: TGTGCCAGCAGCGACGTACGGGAGTCCTACAATGAGCAGTTCTTC. This codes for CASSDVRESYNEQFF.

The chain couples TRBV12-3 or TRBV12-4 to TRBJ1-2; tentatively, D is TRBD1 (6 bases). This CDR3 region has 13 residues. V shed 5 bases and J shed 6 bases, with 13 bases lying between them. The CDR3: CASSVTGIDGYTF. The CDR3 coding sequence is TGTGCCAGCAGTGTTACAGGGATCGATGGCTACACCTTC.

The J gene is TRBJ2-1, the V gene TRBV11-3; 12 nucleotides match TRBD2. Germline loops: CDR1 SGHNT, CDR2 YENEEA. This CDR3 is 15 amino acids long. The J segment lost 4 bases and the V segment lost 5 bases, leaving 3 bases of the junction unmatched. Here the CDR3 DNA reads TGTGCCAGCAGCCCGACTAGCGGGAGTTACAATGAGCAGTTCTTC. Translating it yields CASSPTSGSYNEQFF. The whole variable domain, filled in from reference TRBV11-3 and TRBJ2-1, reads EAGVVQSPRYKIIEKKQPVAFWCNPISGHNTLYWYLQNLGQGPELLIRYENEEAVDDSQLPKDRFSAERLKGVDSTLKIQPAELGDSAVYLCASSPTSGSYNEQFFGPGTRLTVL.

This chain connects TRBV29-1 to TRBJ2-5, with TRBD2 identical over 7 bases. CDR1 is SQVTM, CDR2 ANQGSEA, per germline. The CDR3 extends over 14 amino acids. The junction had 11 bases not matched to a gene; V was cut back by 5 bases and J by 5 bases. The CDR3 reads CSVQLRGRPETQYF. In DNA form, the CDR3 reads TGCAGCGTTCAGTTGCGGGGGAGACCGGAGACCCAGTACTTC.